The 32 T cell receptor beta chains listed next were all sequenced from one sample in a study of technical replicates of blood from a handful of donors. The repertoire was sequenced with immunoSEQ multiplex PCR; TCRdb's copy has only in-frame clones and lacks some. The data hold over 75,000 clones, with approximately 96% observed a single time. The specimen sequenced was T cells isolated from PBMCs. The receptor source for this set is a human donor in good health.

In DNA, the CDR3 is TGCGCCAGCAGCCCTAATACAGGGGTAACCTTCTACAATGAGCAGTTCTTC. Translated, it gives CASSPNTGVTFYNEQFF. The chain couples TRBV5-1 to TRBJ2-1; 7 nucleotides line up with TRBD1. Per the germline V gene, CDR1 is SGHRS and CDR2 is YFSETQ. V lost 4 bases to trimming and J lost 3 bases; unmatched junction nucleotides: 13. The CDR3 is made up of 17 amino acids.

V and J are TRBV9 and TRBJ1-1, with unresolved D. CDR3 size: 13 residues. V lost 2 bases, J lost 4 bases, and 9 bases lay in between. Per germline, CDR1 SGDLS and CDR2 YYNGEE. The CDR3 DNA sequence: TGTGCCAGCAGCGTTTCCGGGAGCACTGAAGCTTTCTTT. It is translated as CASSVSGSTEAFF.

The chain carries TRBV10-3 and TRBJ2-6, with D maybe TRBD2 (5 bases). Germline V gene data show CDR1 as ENHRY and CDR2 as SYGVKD. V lost 3 bases, J lost 4 bases, and 13 bases lay in between. The CDR3 extends over 16 amino acids. The DNA for the CDR3 is TGTGCCATCAGTGACTACGGGGAGAGAGGGGCCAACGTCCTGACTTTC. Residues: CAISDYGERGANVLTF.

The chain couples TRBV7-8 to TRBJ1-3, with 10 bases lining up with TRBD1. Germline trimming cut 0 bases from V and 7 bases from J; bases unmatched to any gene: 3. There are 15 residues in the CDR3. Germline V gives CDR1 SGHVS, CDR2 FQNEAQ. CDR3 coding DNA: TGTGCCAGCAGCTTAGCCGAGGGACAGGGGAACACCATATATTTT. It encodes CASSLAEGQGNTIYF.

The chain is built from TRBV19 and TRBJ2-5, with 7 bases fitting TRBD1. The J call may be in error: the DNA end matches TRBJ2-7 better. Germline V gives CDR1 LNHDA, CDR2 SQIVND (reference sequence). The CDR3 is made up of 14 amino acids. CDR3 loop: CATKRQGSSYEQYF. The CDR3 region has the DNA TGTGCCACCAAGAGACAGGGTTCGAGCTACGAGCAGTACTTC.

The chain joins TRBV28 to TRBJ1-2; 10 positions agree with TRBD1. The CDR3 has 14 amino acids. Per germline, CDR1 MDHEN and CDR2 SYDVKM. Germline trimming cut 5 bases from V and 4 bases from J; bases unmatched to any gene: 4. CDR3: CASSGTGAFYGYTF. In DNA form, the CDR3 reads TGTGCCAGCAGTGGGACAGGGGCCTTCTATGGCTACACCTTC.

The gene calls are TRBV6-6 and TRBJ2-3; D gene uncertain. V gave up 5 bases and J gave up 4 bases, with 10 bases separating them. The CDR3 extends over 13 amino acids. Germline CDR1 is MNHNY and CDR2 is SVGAGI (reference sequence). For the CDR3, the DNA is TGTGCCAGCAGTCACACCCGTTCAGATACGCAGTATTTT. Protein sequence: CASSHTRSDTQYF.

This chain uses TRBV9 with TRBJ2-3; D ambiguous. V gave up 3 bases and J gave up 2 bases, with 16 bases separating them. The CDR3 consists of 16 residues. Germline V gene lookup returns CDR1 SGDLS and CDR2 YYNGEE. Written as DNA, the CDR3 is TGTGCCAGCAGCGAAAGTTACTCCCGACTCACAGATACGCAGTATTTT. Translation: CASSESYSRLTDTQYF.

The rearrangement joins TRBV25-1 to TRBJ2-7; 10 nucleotides match TRBD2. V gave up 7 bases and J gave up 7 bases; unmatched junction bases: 10. Per germline, CDR1 MGHDK and CDR2 SYGVNS. This CDR3 contains 14 residues. CDR3 nucleotides: TGTGCCAGCACTAGAGCGGGAGGGCCTGGGGAGCAGTACTTC. Encoded protein: CASTRAGGPGEQYF.

The table lists this clone with a count of one. The chain combines TRBV19 with TRBJ1-2, with a possible D match to TRBD1 (5 bases). The CDR3 runs to 15 residues. With 0 bases removed from V and 6 bases from J, the gap between germline ends came to 14 bases. CDR1 and CDR2 from the germline V gene are LNHDA and SQIVND (reference sequence). The CDR3 protein is CASSIEEGDLNGYTF. The CDR3, as DNA: TGTGCCAGTAGTATAGAAGAAGGGGATCTGAATGGCTACACCTTC.

This chain connects TRBV5-6 to TRBJ1-1, with no clear D. Trimming took off 1 base at V and 5 bases at J, with 9 bases between the two ends. This CDR3 is built from 13 residues. Germline V gives CDR1 SGHDT, CDR2 YYEEEE. CDR3 in DNA: TGTGCCAGCAGCTTGACCGGGTGGACTGAAGCTTTCTTT. Translating gives CASSLTGWTEAFF.

As DNA, the CDR3 is TGTGCCAGCAGCATACCCCGGACAGGGTATGGCTACACCTTC. Translated, it gives CASSIPRTGYGYTF. The V call is TRBV28, the J call TRBJ1-2; TRBD1 aligns across 8 bases. The germline gives CDR1 MDHEN, CDR2 SYDVKM. Trimming cost V 6 bases and J 5 bases; bases outside gene matches: 8. This CDR3 comprises 14 residues.

The chain has TRBV5-1 and TRBJ2-3, with 7 bases aligning to TRBD1. In germline, CDR1 is SGHRS, CDR2 YFSETQ. The V segment lost 4 bases and the J segment 3 bases; nucleotides outside the gene matches: 11. This CDR3 is 16 amino acids long. As DNA, the CDR3 is TGCGCCAGCAGCGTGGGACAGTCACAGGGGACAGATACGCAGTATTTT. Protein product: CASSVGQSQGTDTQYF. The full variable domain, completed using reference TRBV5-1 and TRBJ2-3, is KAGVTQTPRYLIKTRGQQVTLSCSPISGHRSVSWYQQTPGQGLQFLFEYFSETQRNKGNFPGRFSGRQFSNSRSEMNVSTLELGDSALYLCASSVGQSQGTDTQYFGPGTRLTVL.

V is TRBV7-3 and J is TRBJ2-3; 8 nucleotides align to TRBD2. V trimming: 0 bases; J trimming: 0 bases; junction bases outside the gene matches: 5. Germline-derived CDR1 and CDR2 are SGHTA and FQGTGA. CDR3 length: 17 amino acids. CDR3 loop: CASSLTASGFSTDTQYF. CDR3 nucleotides: TGTGCCAGCAGCTTAACGGCTAGCGGGTTTAGCACAGATACGCAGTATTTT.

The chain carries TRBV11-3 and TRBJ2-2, with D possibly matching TRBD1 (6 bases). With 8 bases removed from V and 6 bases from J, the gap between germline ends came to 16 bases. CDR3 length: 14 amino acids. Germline V gene sequence: CDR1 SGHNT, CDR2 YENEEA. CDR3: CASARRGRSGELFF. The CDR3 DNA sequence: TGTGCCAGCGCCCGAAGGGGGAGATCCGGGGAGCTGTTTTTT.

The V gene is TRBV5-4, the J gene TRBJ2-3, with 11 bases aligning to TRBD2. J gave up 6 bases and V 3 bases, and 6 bases lay outside the gene matches. From germline, CDR1 is SGHNT and CDR2 YYREEE (reference sequence). The CDR3 has 15 amino acids. The CDR3 DNA reads as TGTGCCAGCAGCTCAACTAGCGGGAGAACTGATACGCAGTATTTT. This sequence encodes CASSSTSGRTDTQYF.

The chain has TRBV4-3 and TRBJ2-5, with D perhaps TRBD2 (5 bases). Looked up from germline, CDR1 is LGHNA and CDR2 is YSLEER. This CDR3 is 15 amino acids long. V gave up 0 bases and J gave up 4 bases, with 12 bases separating them. CDR3 DNA: TGCGCCAGCAGCCAAGATACGGGAACGGGAGAGACCCAGTACTTC. This encodes CASSQDTGTGETQYF.

The rearrangement links TRBV25-1 to TRBJ1-1; 7 positions match TRBD1. V dropped 1 base and J dropped 5; count of bases not matched to a gene: 7. This CDR3 spans 15 amino acids. Per the germline V gene, CDR1 is MGHDK and CDR2 is SYGVNS. Here the CDR3 reads CASSESATGKTEAFF. The CDR3 DNA reads TGTGCCAGCAGTGAATCGGCGACAGGGAAGACTGAAGCTTTCTTT.

This chain uses TRBV6-5 with TRBJ2-7, with TRBD1 as a possible D gene (5 bases). V dropped 4 bases and J dropped 3 bases, with 16 bases sitting between them. This CDR3 contains 15 residues. Germline CDR1 reads MNHEY; CDR2 reads SVGAGI. CDR3 region: CASSSPRAEVYEQYF. As DNA, the CDR3 is TGTGCCAGCAGTTCCCCCAGGGCGGAAGTCTACGAGCAGTACTTC.

To note about this clone: The same CDR3 is also encoded by other DNA sequences in this sample. The chain is built from TRBV27 and TRBJ2-7; 10 nucleotides align to TRBD1. CDR3 length: 13 residues. Germline V gene sequence: CDR1 MNHEY, CDR2 SMNVEV (reference sequence). J was trimmed by 4 bases and V by 5 bases; bases with no gene match: 2. The CDR3 nucleotides read TGTGCCAGCAGTCCGGGACAGGGGTACGAGCAGTACTTC. Translating it yields CASSPGQGYEQYF.

The chain combines TRBV5-1 with TRBJ2-2; D gene uncertain. CDR1 is SGHRS and CDR2 is YFSETQ in the germline V gene. CDR3 length equals 14 residues. Trimming took 5 bases from V and 3 from J, leaving 11 bases between them. The CDR3 bases are TGCGCCAGCAGTCGAGCTTTAGACACCGGGGAGCTGTTTTTT. Amino acid sequence: CASSRALDTGELFF.

The chain links TRBV19 to TRBJ1-2, with a weak D call TRBD1 (5 bases). CDR1 is LNHDA and CDR2 is SQIVND in the germline V gene (reference sequence). CDR3 length: 13 amino acids. V lost 7 bases, J lost 8 bases, and 17 bases lay in between. CDR3 residues: CASTQDPFLGYTF. The CDR3 DNA reads TGTGCCAGTACACAGGACCCTTTTTTGGGCTACACCTTC.

This clone was observed a single time. The CDR3 bases are TGTGCCAGCAGCGCGGGACTAGCGGCTAGCTCCTACGAGCAGTACTTC. Its protein product is CASSAGLAASSYEQYF. The genes are TRBV5-4 and TRBJ2-7; 11 bases agree with TRBD2. V shed 4 bases, J shed 0 bases, and the junction held 6 bases outside the gene matches. Germline loops: CDR1 SGHNT, CDR2 YYREEE (reference sequence). The CDR3 length is 16 residues.

The V gene is TRBV19, the J gene TRBJ2-7; no definite D call. The V gene's germline CDR1 is LNHDA and CDR2 SQIVND (reference sequence). The CDR3 covers 11 residues. Trimming removed 5 bases from V and 3 bases from J, with 5 bases in between. Here the CDR3 reads CASSLNYEQYF. The CDR3 DNA sequence: TGTGCCAGTAGTCTTAACTACGAGCAGTACTTC.

The chain has TRBV19 and TRBJ2-7; TRBD2 is a possible D gene (6 bases). The CDR3 contains 13 residues. Trimming pared 10 bases from V and 3 bases from J, leaving 16 bases between. In germline, CDR1 is LNHDA, CDR2 SQIVND (reference sequence). CDR3 DNA: TGTGCCACAAAGACCCAGGGAGGCTACGAGCAGTACTTC. Amino acid sequence: CATKTQGGYEQYF.

The V and J genes are TRBV9 and TRBJ2-1; 7 nucleotides line up with TRBD1. Per the germline V gene, CDR1 is SGDLS and CDR2 is YYNGEE. The V gene end was trimmed by 0 bases and the J gene end by 3 bases; junction bases not matched to a gene: 6. This CDR3 is built from 16 residues. CDR3: CASSVERGPYYNEQFF. The CDR3 DNA is TGTGCCAGCAGCGTAGAAAGGGGGCCGTACTACAATGAGCAGTTCTTC.

The V and J genes are TRBV18 and TRBJ1-1; the match to TRBD1 covers 9 bases. Germline-derived CDR1 and CDR2 are KGHSH and LQKENI. The CDR3 has 15 amino acids. V lost 3 bases and J lost 1; bases outside the gene matches: 3. In DNA form, the CDR3 reads TGTGCCAGCTCACCTGCGACAGGGGGGAACACTGAAGCTTTCTTT. Translated, it gives CASSPATGGNTEAFF.

The chain uses TRBV18 and TRBJ1-4; 10 bases agree with TRBD1. There are 14 residues in the CDR3. V was clipped by 6 bases and J by 7 bases; unmatched bases: 5. Per the germline V gene, CDR1 is KGHSH and CDR2 is LQKENI. CDR3 loop: CASSPGQGIEKLFF. The DNA for the CDR3 is TGTGCCAGCTCCCCGGGACAGGGGATTGAAAAACTGTTTTTT.

The V gene is TRBV6-5, the J gene TRBJ2-3; D is perhaps TRBD1 (5 bases). Germline assignment: CDR1 MNHEY and CDR2 SVGAGI. Trimming took off 6 bases at V and 11 bases at J, with 18 bases between the two ends. CDR3 size: 13 residues. The CDR3 region has the DNA TGTGCCAGCAGGTCGACAGCTTTGTCTAGGCAGTATTTT. Protein: CASRSTALSRQYF.

This chain uses TRBV5-1 with TRBJ1-5; no definite D call. V was trimmed by 4 bases and J by 9 bases, leaving 17 bases between them. Germline CDR1 SGHRS, CDR2 YFSETQ. CDR3 size: 14 residues. CDR3 residues: CASSPFLGEAPQHF. As DNA, the CDR3 is TGCGCCAGCAGCCCCTTTCTCGGGGAGGCGCCCCAGCATTTT.

This sequence joins TRBV5-1 and TRBJ2-1; 8 bases agree with TRBD2. There are 15 residues in the CDR3. V lost 4 bases, J lost 0 bases, and 3 bases stayed unmatched. CDR1 is SGHRS, CDR2 YFSETQ, per germline. The CDR3 DNA follows: TGCGCCAGCAGCATCGGGAGGGCCTCCTACAATGAGCAGTTCTTC. Translation: CASSIGRASYNEQFF.

The V gene is TRBV5-6, the J gene TRBJ1-4; 7 bases fit TRBD1. Germline-derived CDR1 and CDR2 are SGHDT and YYEEEE. The J segment lost 5 bases and the V segment lost 2 bases, leaving 12 bases of the junction unmatched. This CDR3 region has 17 residues. The CDR3 DNA follows: TGTGCCAGCAGCTTTGGGGGAACCGGGACAGCGAATGAAAAACTGTTTTTT. This encodes CASSFGGTGTANEKLFF. Full variable domain (outside the CDR3, taken from reference TRBV5-6 and TRBJ1-4): DAGVTQSPTHLIKTRGQQVTLRCSPKSGHDTVSWYQQALGQGPQFIFQYYEEEERQRGNFPDRFSGHQFPNYSSELNVNALLLGDSALYLCASSFGGTGTANEKLFFGSGTQLSVL.